The source of this TCR beta chain is a study of human T cells and chemical hapten exposure. The germline V gene encodes CDR1 LNHDA and CDR2 SQIVND (reference sequence). J gave up 7 bases and V 5 bases, and 9 bases lay outside the gene matches. This CDR3 contains 15 residues. This clonotype appeared a few times. Its specificity is not known. Notes on the study in general: With regard to DPC sensitization, TCRs above 1 in 1000 frequency did not change.

Time point of the sample: patch test 2, 6 weeks after DPC sensitization. Treatment reported: therapeutic diphenylcyclopropenone sensitization with weekly scalp DPC. One entry per CDR3 protein, called by TCRdb with MiXCR from the RACE reads. The data contain about 69,000 distinct CDR3 sequences, approximately 10% of them singletons. The V gene is TRBV19, the J gene TRBJ2-2; 8 nucleotides match TRBD2. This clonotype was obtained from a woman aged 45-60 years with alopecia areata. Some clones in this sample may be carry-over from other donors' samples. The material sequenced was whole blood, taken in connection with sensitization to the hapten diphenylcyclopropenone (DPC). The CDR3 DNA follows: TGTGCCAGTAGTGGGGGAGCGGGAGTGTACGGGGAGCTGTTTTTT. It translates to CASSGGAGVYGELFF.